This is a list of T cell receptor beta chains from one sample in a study of blood T cell repertoires in COVID-19. Repertoires were generated with immunoSEQ multiplex PCR, while TCRdb's copy carries only in-frame clones and drops some. The table shows tens of thousands of clones, with 65% to 80% occurring only once. Sequenced input: peripheral blood. These TCRs come from a human donor with active or convalescent COVID-19. The donor label of this sample is uncertain. CDR3s leave out the opening cysteine and the closing phenylalanine or tryptophan.

V: TRBV6-4; J: TRBJ1-5; CDR3: ASSGGEDQPQH
V: TRBV6-4; J: TRBJ2-1; CDR3: ASSEDSSYNEQF
V: TRBV5-4; J: TRBJ2-7; CDR3: ASSLLASGSFYEQY
V: TRBV5-4; J: TRBJ1-4; CDR3: ASSLGQRGEKLF
V: TRBV5-1; J: TRBJ1-3; CDR3: ASSPAGGRAGNTIY
V: TRBV2; J: TRBJ2-7; CDR3: ASRADRSTYEQY
V: TRBV7-2; J: TRBJ2-7; CDR3: ASSLAVAANEQY
V: TRBV7-2; J: TRBJ2-1; CDR3: ASSFKEGLNEQF
V: TRBV6-5; J: TRBJ2-5; CDR3: ASIIRESGTQY
V: TRBV19; J: TRBJ2-3; CDR3: ASSGSRTGTRDTQY
V: TRBV6-2/TRBV6-3; J: TRBJ2-7; CDR3: ASSSSGGRSSYEQY
V: TRBV7-3; J: TRBJ2-7; CDR3: ASSEVDRVGSGEQY
V: TRBV7-2; J: TRBJ2-5; CDR3: ASSLARRAGGETQY
V: TRBV3-1/TRBV3-2; J: TRBJ1-2; CDR3: ASSPTGSVGYT
V: TRBV10-2; J: TRBJ1-5; CDR3: ASSEPPGNQPQH
V: TRBV5-5; J: TRBJ1-5; CDR3: ASSFQGAGHGNQPQH
V: TRBV29-1; J: TRBJ1-1; CDR3: SVSRGANTEAF
V: TRBV28; J: TRBJ2-7; CDR3: ASSPHGTAYYEQY
V: TRBV3-1/TRBV3-2; J: TRBJ1-2; CDR3: ASTSQGFGGYT
V: TRBV4-1; J: TRBJ1-2; CDR3: ASSQDGAPPDGYT
V: TRBV30; J: TRBJ2-1; CDR3: AWSARQGANEQF
V: TRBV10-3; J: TRBJ2-1; CDR3: AISLSGGIYNEQF
V: TRBV19; J: TRBJ1-2; CDR3: ASSKGTERDGYT
V: TRBV2; J: TRBJ2-5; CDR3: ASSQSSGRRETQY
V: TRBV7-6; J: TRBJ1-2; CDR3: ASSPGQVYGYT
V: TRBV28; J: TRBJ1-2; CDR3: ASESGQGYGYT
V: TRBV7-3; J: TRBJ2-7; CDR3: ASSYGQGNGNEQY
V: TRBV19; J: TRBJ1-6; CDR3: ASSMGDRGWNSPLH
V: TRBV10-2; J: TRBJ2-7; CDR3: ASAYGVDRAYEQY
V: TRBV7-2; J: TRBJ2-4; CDR3: ASSSGTTKNIQY
V: TRBV6-5; J: TRBJ1-6; CDR3: ASRFPDNSPLH
V: TRBV4-3; J: TRBJ2-1; CDR3: ASSQEPRGGLAGYNEQF
V: TRBV6-5; J: TRBJ1-5; CDR3: ASSYRGSGQPQH
V: TRBV10-1; J: TRBJ2-3; CDR3: ASSGAEAPRDTQY
V: TRBV21-1; J: TRBJ2-5; CDR3: ASSSEGAYQETQY
V: TRBV10-1; J: TRBJ1-5; CDR3: ASRRDNRDNQPQH
V: TRBV5-6; J: TRBJ2-1; CDR3: ASSRLLASGTNEQF
V: TRBV6-5; J: TRBJ1-2; CDR3: ASWEESGYT
V: TRBV4-2; J: TRBJ2-1; CDR3: ASSQAFLGADEQF
V: TRBV4-1; J: TRBJ2-1; CDR3: ASSQTRFSSNEQF
V: TRBV19; J: TRBJ2-3; CDR3: ASSTGRTSDFTDTQY
V: TRBV28; J: TRBJ1-5; CDR3: ASSLGPGAFSNQPQH
V: TRBV5-1; J: TRBJ2-1; CDR3: ASSLAGGSSYNEQF
V: TRBV3-1/TRBV3-2; J: TRBJ1-4; CDR3: ASSQGTRGEKLF
V: TRBV7-3; J: TRBJ2-3; CDR3: ASSLKFEAATTDTQY
V: TRBV4-1; J: TRBJ2-7; CDR3: ASSQETGTPREQY